This passage covers 27 T cell receptor beta chains from one sample sequenced in a study of OX40 agonist ivuxolimab in advanced cancers. The method was immunoSEQ multiplex PCR; TCRdb's version includes in-frame clones alone and lacks a portion of them. Here the sample spans nearly 50,000 clones, around 80% being singletons. Material: CD4+ or CD8+ T cells sorted from blood, obtained in a trial of the OX40 agonist ivuxolimab. These receptors were taken from an adult with an advanced solid tumor such as melanoma, head and neck, liver or kidney cancer.

This chain joins TRBV6-5 and TRBJ2-7; D gene uncertain. Germline-derived CDR1 and CDR2 are MNHEY and SVGAGI. The V end lost 2 bases, the J end lost 0 bases, and 14 bases lay between the germline ends. There are 16 residues in the CDR3. Here the CDR3 DNA reads TGTGCCAGCAGTTACACGCCAGTCCATAGCTCCTACGAGCAGTACTTC. Translation gives CASSYTPVHSSYEQYF.

V and J are TRBV5-1 and TRBJ2-7, with D possibly matching TRBD1 (6 bases). The length of the CDR3 is 14 residues. V lost 4 bases, J lost 3 bases, and 14 bases lay in between. Germline assignment: CDR1 SGHRS and CDR2 YFSETQ. The CDR3 DNA reads as TGCGCCAGCAGCGCCAGGGGTGAAGGCTACGAGCAGTACTTC. Translation: CASSARGEGYEQYF.

The J gene is TRBJ2-1, the V gene TRBV7-2; no reliable D call. Trimming left V 1 base short and J 2 bases short, with 3 bases between. The CDR3 length is 13 residues. In germline, CDR1 is SGHTA, CDR2 FQGNSA. CDR3 DNA sequence: TGTGCCAGCAGCTTAGGTCCCTACAATGAGCAGTTCTTC. This sequence encodes CASSLGPYNEQFF. Looking up the rest from reference TRBV7-2 and TRBJ2-1 gives the full variable domain: GAGVSQSPSNKVTEKGKDVELRCDPISGHTALYWYRQSLGQGLEFLIYFQGNSAPDKSGLPSDRFSAERTGGSVSTLTIQRTQQEDSAVYLCASSLGPYNEQFFGPGTRLTVL.

The chain has TRBV19 and TRBJ1-2; D call uncertain. The V end was cut by 6 bases, the J end by 0 bases, with 11 bases between. Looked up from germline, CDR1 is LNHDA and CDR2 is SQIVND (reference sequence). This CDR3 is 14 amino acids long. CDR3 loop: CASRIGFSNYGYTF. The CDR3 nucleotides are TGTGCCAGTAGAATCGGGTTCTCTAACTATGGCTACACCTTC.

The table lists this clone with a few counts. The chain uses TRBV21-1 and TRBJ2-6; the table assigns TRBD1, which was not confirmed against the DNA. TRBV21-1 is tagged as a pseudogene. The length of the CDR3 is 15 residues. The CDR3 coding sequence is TGTGCCAGCAGCAACTCAGGGTCCGGGGCCAACGTCCTGACTTTC. Its protein product is CASSNSGSGANVLTF.

The rearrangement links TRBV10-1 to TRBJ1-1, with TRBD1 matching 10 bases. Germline trimming cut 6 bases from V and 3 bases from J; bases unmatched to any gene: 7. This CDR3 has 15 amino acids. Germline assignment: CDR1 WNHNN and CDR2 SYGVQD (reference sequence). This chain's CDR3 is CASSRSGTGDTEAFF. The CDR3 DNA reads TGCGCCAGCAGCAGATCCGGGACAGGGGACACTGAAGCTTTCTTT.

J is TRBJ2-7 and V is TRBV9; D possibly corresponds to TRBD1 (5 bases). V gave up 3 bases and J gave up 0 bases, with 13 bases separating them. Germline V gives CDR1 SGDLS, CDR2 YYNGEE. This CDR3 has 15 amino acids. In DNA form, the CDR3 reads TGTGCCAGCAGCGCTGGACATCTCCCCTCCTACGAGCAGTACTTC. Translating gives CASSAGHLPSYEQYF.

This sequence joins TRBV11-2 and TRBJ2-1, with a tentative D call TRBD2 (5 bases). Germline V gene lookup returns CDR1 SGHAT and CDR2 FQNNGV. The CDR3 consists of 14 residues. V was cut by 2 bases and J by 6 bases, with 11 bases left in between. CDR3 residues: CASSLWSRGNEQFF. For the CDR3, the DNA is TGTGCCAGCAGCTTATGGTCCCGGGGCAATGAGCAGTTCTTC.

J is TRBJ2-5 and V is TRBV28; TRBD2 matches at 13 bases. The J call is doubtful: the DNA matches TRBJ2-7 better. The germline V gene has CDR1 MDHEN and CDR2 SYDVKM. The CDR3 totals 18 residues. Here the CDR3 DNA reads TGTGCCAGCAGTCTGCGACTAGCGGGAGGTGTAAGGGGGAACGAGCAGTACTTC. Translating gives CASSLRLAGGVRGNEQYF.

This clone was counted between two and nine times. The chain joins TRBV9 to TRBJ2-2; possible D gene TRBD1, 5 bases. This CDR3 contains 16 residues. V lost 1 base, J lost 3 bases, and 13 bases lay in between. Germline-derived CDR1 and CDR2 are SGDLS and YYNGEE. CDR3 in DNA: TGTGCCAGCAGCGTAAAAGGGGCTTGGGACACCGGGGAGCTGTTTTTT. This translates into CASSVKGAWDTGELFF.

This rearrangement joins TRBV5-1 to TRBJ2-5; D gene uncertain. CDR1 and CDR2 (germline): SGHRS, YFSETQ. The V and J ends lost 2 bases and 4 bases respectively, with 3 bases between them. The CDR3 is 11 amino acids. The CDR3 region is CASSFGETQYF. The CDR3 DNA follows: TGCGCCAGCAGCTTCGGAGAGACCCAGTACTTC.

This clone was seen only a few times. The chain uses TRBV27 and TRBJ2-7; D may be TRBD1 (6 bases). The CDR3 runs 14 residues. The V gene lost 3 bases and the J gene lost 0 bases, with 9 bases spanning the gap. Germline-derived CDR1 and CDR2 are MNHEY and SMNVEV (reference sequence). CDR3 coding DNA: TGTGCCAGCAGTTTGGACAGTCTCTCCTACGAGCAGTACTTC. This sequence encodes CASSLDSLSYEQYF.

This sequence joins TRBV7-9 and TRBJ2-1; D gene unclear. V was clipped by 0 bases and J by 5 bases, with 5 bases between them. The germline CDR1 and CDR2 sequences are SEHNR and FQNEAQ (reference sequence). CDR3 size: 13 residues. CDR3 loop: CASSLARNNEQFF. The CDR3 bases are TGTGCCAGCAGCTTAGCACGGAACAATGAGCAGTTCTTC.

The chain is built from TRBV2 and TRBJ2-1, with D maybe TRBD2 (5 bases). V gave up 9 bases and J gave up 4 bases, with 13 bases separating them. Germline V gene data show CDR1 as SNHLY and CDR2 as FYNNEI. CDR3 length: 13 residues. The CDR3 nucleotides are TGTGCCAGTTCACCGGGAAGATACAATGAGCAGTTCTTC. Protein sequence: CASSPGRYNEQFF. Filled out from reference TRBV2 and TRBJ2-1, the complete variable domain reads EPEVTQTPSHQVTQMGQEVILRCVPISNHLYFYWYRQILGQKVEFLVSFYNNEISEKSEIFDDQFSVERPDGSNFTLKIRSTKLEDSAMYFCASSPGRYNEQFFGPGTRLTVL.

The chain recombines TRBV29-1 with TRBJ2-7; TRBD2 matches at 9 bases. J was trimmed by 0 bases and V by 7 bases; bases with no gene match: 13. The germline V gene encodes CDR1 SQVTM and CDR2 ANQGSEA. The CDR3 is made up of 16 amino acids. For the CDR3, the DNA is TGCAGCGCCGCCTATCGGACTAGCGTCTACTCCTACGAGCAGTACTTC. Its protein product is CSAAYRTSVYSYEQYF.

The chain uses TRBV5-6 and TRBJ2-3; D not certain. Looked up from germline, CDR1 is SGHDT and CDR2 is YYEEEE. V gave up 4 bases and J gave up 5 bases, with 11 bases separating them. The CDR3 is 13 amino acids. This chain's CDR3 is CASSLQLLDTQYF. The CDR3, as DNA: TGTGCCAGCAGCCTACAGCTGTTAGATACGCAGTATTTT.

This CDR3 reads CASRPGVQETQYF. The DNA for the CDR3 is TGCGCCAGCAGACCGGGAGTCCAGGAGACCCAGTACTTC. The chain employs TRBV5-1 and TRBJ2-5; TRBD2 is a possible D gene (6 bases). Germline CDR1 SGHRS, CDR2 YFSETQ. Trimming removed 5 bases at V and 5 bases at J, with 13 bases between. There are 13 residues in the CDR3.

The chain couples TRBV4-3 to TRBJ2-2, with 11 bases lining up with TRBD2. Germline CDR1 and CDR2: LGHNA and YSLEER. The CDR3 contains 15 residues. V was pared by 0 bases and J by 6 bases, with 0 bases of the junction left unmatched. As DNA, the CDR3 is TGCGCCAGCAGCCAAGAACTAGCGGGAGCCGGGGAGCTGTTTTTT. This gives the protein CASSQELAGAGELFF.

This chain connects TRBV7-2 to TRBJ2-4, with TRBD1 matching over 7 bases. The CDR3 loop spans 15 amino acids. V lost 7 bases and J lost 5; bases outside the gene matches: 11. Germline lookup yields CDR1 SGHTA and CDR2 FQGNSA. The CDR3 nucleotides read TGTGCCAGCACCCCAACGGGAAGGGGGCAAAACATTCAGTACTTC. Translation: CASTPTGRGQNIQYF.

J is TRBJ2-7 and V is TRBV27, with 9 bases aligning to TRBD2. V was pared by 5 bases and J by 4 bases, with 6 bases of the junction left unmatched. Germline V lookup: CDR1 MNHEY, CDR2 SMNVEV (reference sequence). The length of the CDR3 is 14 residues. The CDR3: CASSPGTSMYEQYF. The DNA for the CDR3 is TGTGCCAGCAGTCCGGGGACTAGCATGTACGAGCAGTACTTC.

This chain connects TRBV30 to TRBJ1-5; D may be TRBD1 (5 bases). CDR3 length: 12 amino acids. In germline, CDR1 is GTSNPN, CDR2 SVGIG (reference sequence). CDR3 DNA sequence: TGTGCTGCAAGACAGCCCAATCAGCCCCAGCATTTT. Translated: CAARQPNQPQHF.

J is TRBJ2-5 and V is TRBV7-2; 8 nucleotides line up with TRBD1. Germline CDR1 is SGHTA and CDR2 is FQGNSA. After removal of 3 bases from V and 5 bases from J, the junction contained 5 bases not matched to a gene. CDR3 size: 14 residues. In DNA form, the CDR3 reads TGTGCCAGCAGCTTTAACAGGGGGAAGGAGACCCAGTACTTC. It encodes CASSFNRGKETQYF.

The rearrangement uses TRBV27 and TRBJ1-1; D unresolved. V was clipped by 2 bases and J by 1 base, with 8 bases between them. CDR3 length: 14 residues. Germline values: CDR1 MNHEY, CDR2 SMNVEV (reference sequence). The CDR3 loop reads CASSLLDTNTEAFF. The DNA of the CDR3 is TGTGCCAGCAGTTTACTCGACACGAACACTGAAGCTTTCTTT.

This clone has more than one count but fewer than ten. The chain couples TRBV15 to TRBJ2-3; 8 nucleotides line up with TRBD1. The CDR3 has 17 residues. Germline values: CDR1 LNHNV, CDR2 YYDKDF (reference sequence). Trimming at V came to 1 base and at J to 4 bases, leaving 10 bases not matched to a gene. The DNA of the CDR3 is TGTGCCACCAGCAGAGCTCCAAGACAGGGGCAGGCAGATACGCAGTATTTT. It specifies CATSRAPRQGQADTQYF.

The chain carries TRBV5-4 and TRBJ2-1; D ambiguous. The ends were cut back, 2 bases at V and 10 bases at J, with 13 bases in the middle. The CDR3 contains 13 residues. Germline CDR1 is SGHNT and CDR2 is YYREEE (reference sequence). The CDR3 DNA sequence: TGTGCCAGCAGCTTCTCGAGTTCATTAGAGCAGTTCTTC. Translated: CASSFSSSLEQFF.

This chain links TRBV19 with TRBJ1-5; D possibly corresponds to TRBD1 (5 bases). V lost 7 bases and J 1 base, leaving 11 bases between the germline ends. The germline CDR1 and CDR2 sequences are LNHDA and SQIVND (reference sequence). The CDR3 totals 14 residues. CDR3 amino acids: CASKFPGSNQPQHF. The CDR3 DNA is TGTGCCAGTAAGTTTCCAGGGAGCAATCAGCCCCAGCATTTT. Drawing the rest from reference TRBV19 and TRBJ1-5, the complete variable domain is DGGITQSPKYLFRKEGQNVTLSCEQNLNHDAMYWYRQDPGQGLRLIYYSQIVNDFQKGDIAEGYSVSREKKESFPLTVTSAQKNPTAFYLCASKFPGSNQPQHFGDGTRLSIL.

The V and J genes are TRBV19 and TRBJ2-1; D is unresolved. With 8 bases removed from V and 1 base from J, the gap between germline ends came to 6 bases. Germline lookup yields CDR1 LNHDA and CDR2 SQIVND (reference sequence). The CDR3 totals 12 residues. CDR3 DNA sequence: TGTGCCAGTGGGGATTCCTACAATGAGCAGTTCTTC. Residues: CASGDSYNEQFF.